This TCR beta chain was profiled in a study of radiation and T cells in renal cell carcinoma. Study-wide results and limits: In blood, top tumor clones expanded by 2 weeks, shrinking by 4.

The V gene's germline CDR1 is GTSNPN and CDR2 SVGIG (reference sequence). There are 12 residues in the CDR3. V lost 2 bases, J lost 7 bases, and 8 bases lay in between. Produced via immunoSEQ multiplex PCR; TCRdb's table is partial and in-frame only. The sample consists of around 140,000 clones, 70% to 90% of them appearing once. The time point was: baseline pretreatment blood. Treatment: 15 Gy SBRT to primary tumor, nephrectomy 4 weeks later. With regard to this clone: Its antigen is still unknown.

The sequence was obtained from a woman in her forties or fifties with renal cell carcinoma. V usage is TRBV30 and J usage is TRBJ2-2; D is perhaps TRBD1 or TRBD2 (6 bases each). The sample in question was blood, obtained from a patient whose treatment included radiotherapy and nephrectomy. The CDR3 spells CAWSRGLGELFF. In nucleotides, the CDR3 is TGTGCCTGGAGTCGGGGGCTCGGGGAGCTGTTTTTT. The full variable domain, completed using reference TRBV30 and TRBJ2-2, is SQTIHQWPATLVQPVGSPLSLECTVEGTSNPNLYWYRQAAGRGLQLLFYSVGIGQISSEVPQNLSASRPQDRQFILSSKKLLLSDSGFYLCAWSRGLGELFFGEGSRLTVL.